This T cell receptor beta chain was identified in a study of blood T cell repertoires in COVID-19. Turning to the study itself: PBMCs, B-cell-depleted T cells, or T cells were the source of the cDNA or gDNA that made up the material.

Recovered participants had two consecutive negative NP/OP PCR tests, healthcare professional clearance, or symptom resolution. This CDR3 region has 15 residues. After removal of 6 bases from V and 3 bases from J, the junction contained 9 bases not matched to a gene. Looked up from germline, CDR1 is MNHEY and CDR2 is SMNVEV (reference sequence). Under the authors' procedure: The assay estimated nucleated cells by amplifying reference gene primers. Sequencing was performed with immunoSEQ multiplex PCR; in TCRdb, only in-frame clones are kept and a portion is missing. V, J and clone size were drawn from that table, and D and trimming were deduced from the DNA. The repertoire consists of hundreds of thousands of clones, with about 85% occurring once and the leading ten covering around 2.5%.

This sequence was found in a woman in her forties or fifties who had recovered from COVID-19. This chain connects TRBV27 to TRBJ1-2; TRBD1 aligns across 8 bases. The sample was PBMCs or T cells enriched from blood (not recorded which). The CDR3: CASRERQGTHYGYTF. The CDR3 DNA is TGTGCCAGCAGAGAGAGACAGGGGACACACTATGGCTACACCTTC.